What follows are 20 T cell receptor beta chains derived from one specimen sequenced in a study of blood T cell repertoires in COVID-19. Produced via immunoSEQ multiplex PCR; TCRdb's table is partial and in-frame only. The table shows about 400,000 clones, with 70% to 90% occurring only once. The sequencing input was peripheral blood. The receptors were sampled from a human donor in a cohort sampled during active COVID-19.

The V gene is TRBV11-3, the J gene TRBJ1-3; D is undetermined. Germline CDR1 SGHNT, CDR2 YENEEA. V was shortened by 2 bases and J by 2 bases, with 4 bases between the two germline ends. There are 13 residues in the CDR3. In DNA, the CDR3 is TGTGCCAGCAGCTTAATAACTGGAAACACCATATATTTT. This codes for CASSLITGNTIYF. Using reference TRBV11-3 and TRBJ1-3 for the parts outside the CDR3, the full variable domain is EAGVVQSPRYKIIEKKQPVAFWCNPISGHNTLYWYLQNLGQGPELLIRYENEEAVDDSQLPKDRFSAERLKGVDSTLKIQPAELGDSAVYLCASSLITGNTIYFGEGSWLTVV.

The V call is TRBV30, the J call TRBJ2-7, with 10 positions matching TRBD2. J gave up 6 bases and V 3 bases, and 5 bases lay outside the gene matches. Germline V lookup: CDR1 GTSNPN, CDR2 SVGIG (reference sequence). The CDR3 runs to 13 residues. The CDR3 nucleotides are TGTGCCTGGAGCCAGCGGGAGGGCGGCGAGCAGTACTTC. It is translated as CAWSQREGGEQYF.

This chain links TRBV7-9 with TRBJ1-2, with D uncertain. The V end was cut by 5 bases, the J end by 6 bases, with 19 bases between. The CDR3 is 15 amino acids. Germline V gene data show CDR1 as SEHNR and CDR2 as FQNEAQ (reference sequence). DNA for the CDR3: TGTGCCAGCAGCCGCGGCGGTGGGAGCGCGGATGGCTACACCTTC. It is translated as CASSRGGGSADGYTF.

V usage is TRBV19 and J usage is TRBJ2-3; no firm D call. The CDR3 spans 14 residues. V lost 7 bases and J lost 4, with 15 bases in between. The V gene's germline CDR1 is LNHDA and CDR2 SQIVND (reference sequence). DNA for the CDR3: TGTGCCAGTATGCGTGGTAATGAAGCAGATACGCAGTATTTT. Its protein product is CASMRGNEADTQYF.

The chain is built from TRBV19 and TRBJ1-5; perhaps TRBD1 as D (6 bases). Germline CDR1 reads LNHDA; CDR2 reads SQIVND (reference sequence). This CDR3 spans 18 amino acids. The germline V and J ends were trimmed by 3 bases and 2 bases, with 20 bases remaining between them. CDR3 sequence reads: CASSIGPGEIWGNQPQHF. The CDR3 nucleotides are TGTGCCAGTAGTATTGGCCCAGGGGAGATCTGGGGCAATCAGCCCCAGCATTTT.

This chain joins TRBV5-8 and TRBJ2-2; D possibly corresponds to TRBD1 (6 bases). Germline V gene lookup returns CDR1 SGHTS and CDR2 YDEGEE. V dropped 7 bases and J dropped 5 bases, with 12 bases sitting between them. The CDR3 runs to 13 residues. CDR3 protein: CASVAGATGELFF. Here the CDR3 DNA reads TGTGCCAGCGTCGCAGGGGCGACCGGGGAGCTGTTTTTT.

The genes are TRBV13 and TRBJ1-2, with D possibly TRBD1 on 6 matching bases. This CDR3 has 12 amino acids. Trimming pared 10 bases from V and 8 bases from J, leaving 17 bases between. Germline V gives CDR1 PRHDT, CDR2 FYEKMQ (reference sequence). The CDR3 sequence is CATGEQGRGYTF. The CDR3, as DNA: TGTGCCACCGGGGAGCAGGGGAGAGGCTACACCTTC. Together with reference TRBV13 and TRBJ1-2, the CDR3 gives the full variable domain: AAGVIQSPRHLIKEKRETATLKCYPIPRHDTVYWYQQGPGQDPQFLISFYEKMQSDKGSIPDRFSAQQFSDYHSELNMSSLELGDSALYFCATGEQGRGYTFGSGTRLTVV.

The CDR3 nucleotides are TGTGCCAGCAGTGAAGGACTAGCGGCAGATACGCAGTATTTT. It encodes CASSEGLAADTQYF. The chain recombines TRBV6-4 with TRBJ2-3; 10 bases fit TRBD2. The V gene's germline CDR1 is MRHNA and CDR2 SNTAGT. The ends lost 3 bases at V and 4 bases at J; junction bases unmatched: 1. This CDR3 contains 14 residues.

This sequence joins TRBV25-1 and TRBJ2-5; TRBD2 matches 9 bases. CDR1 MGHDK and CDR2 SYGVNS come from the germline V gene. This CDR3 is built from 14 residues. Unmatched junction bases numbered 3, after V lost 6 bases and J lost 1 base. The CDR3 DNA reads as TGTGCCAGCAGGGGAGCGGGGGGCCAAGAGACCCAGTACTTC. This gives the protein CASRGAGGQETQYF.

A few counts support this clone. This chain joins TRBV19 and TRBJ2-5, with 9 bases that match TRBD1. Germline V gives CDR1 LNHDA, CDR2 SQIVND (reference sequence). After removal of 1 base from V and 3 bases from J, the junction contained 6 bases not matched to a gene. CDR3 length equals 16 residues. The CDR3 spells CASSIVWGQGKETQYF. The CDR3 nucleotides are TGTGCCAGTAGTATAGTATGGGGACAGGGCAAAGAGACCCAGTACTTC. Based on the CDR3 plus reference TRBV19 and TRBJ2-5, the full variable domain is DGGITQSPKYLFRKEGQNVTLSCEQNLNHDAMYWYRQDPGQGLRLIYYSQIVNDFQKGDIAEGYSVSREKKESFPLTVTSAQKNPTAFYLCASSIVWGQGKETQYFGPGTRLLVL.

The chain links TRBV25-1 to TRBJ1-4; possibly TRBD1 for D (5 bases). Germline V gene lookup returns CDR1 MGHDK and CDR2 SYGVNS. V lost 3 bases, J lost 4 bases, and 12 bases lay in between. This CDR3 contains 15 residues. CDR3 sequence reads: CASSEVKGYNEKLFF. CDR3 in DNA: TGTGCCAGCAGTGAGGTTAAGGGGTATAATGAAAAACTGTTTTTT.

This clone appeared a single time. V and J are TRBV11-2 and TRBJ2-7, with 8 nucleotides matching TRBD1. Germline CDR1 SGHAT, CDR2 FQNNGV. Unmatched junction bases numbered 3, after V lost 5 bases and J lost 0 bases. CDR3 length equals 14 residues. CDR3 sequence: CASSKDRASYEQYF. CDR3 DNA sequence: TGTGCCAGCAGCAAGGACAGGGCCTCCTACGAGCAGTACTTC.

The genes are TRBV28 and TRBJ2-5; 8 nucleotides agree with TRBD1. The germline gives CDR1 MDHEN, CDR2 SYDVKM. The length of the CDR3 is 14 residues. The ends lost 4 bases at V and 5 bases at J; junction bases unmatched: 6. The CDR3 reads CASSSDRGEETQYF. Written as DNA, the CDR3 is TGTGCCAGCAGTTCCGACAGGGGAGAGGAGACCCAGTACTTC.

CDR3 loop: CASSTYMNTEAFF. The CDR3 DNA sequence: TGTGCCAGCAGTACCTATATGAACACTGAAGCTTTCTTT. The V call is TRBV6-2 or TRBV6-3, the J call TRBJ1-1; D not resolved. This CDR3 spans 13 amino acids. Between the trimmed V and J ends, which lost 5 bases and 0 bases, there was a span of 7 bases. Germline V gene data show CDR1 as MNHEY and CDR2 as SVGEGT.

In DNA, the CDR3 is TGTGCCAGCAGCTTAGAAGGCAGCCAGGGGTACGAGCAGTACTTC. As protein: CASSLEGSQGYEQYF. This chain uses TRBV7-2 with TRBJ2-7; D perhaps matches TRBD1 (6 bases). The CDR3 has 15 residues. Germline assignment: CDR1 SGHTA and CDR2 FQGNSA. V dropped 1 base and J dropped 4 bases, with 14 bases sitting between them.

This chain connects TRBV4-1 to TRBJ1-2; unclear D gene. CDR3 size: 16 residues. Per germline, CDR1 MGHRA and CDR2 YSYEKL. Trimming shortened V by 5 bases and J by 4 bases, and 20 bases separated the two germline ends. The CDR3 sequence: CASSSRIDEDGYGYTF. In DNA, the CDR3 is TGCGCCAGCAGCTCCCGAATAGATGAGGATGGCTATGGCTACACCTTC.

The CDR3 spells CASSPLGGTSYNEQFF. In DNA form, the CDR3 reads TGTGCCAGCAGCCCCCTCGGCGGGACCTCTTACAATGAGCAGTTCTTC. The V and J genes are TRBV7-9 and TRBJ2-1; the D gene is possibly TRBD2 (6 bases). This CDR3 has 16 residues. Germline assignment: CDR1 SEHNR and CDR2 FQNEAQ (reference sequence). Trimming took 5 bases from V and 4 from J, leaving 18 bases between them.

This clone has just one count. The junction differs from germline at one of its ends, possibly a read error. The chain couples TRBV29-1 to TRBJ1-2; TRBD1 matches 7 bases. This CDR3 spans 15 amino acids. Germline-derived CDR1 and CDR2 are SQVTM and ANQGSEA. The DNA of the CDR3 is TGCAGCGTCGAAGGTTCACAGGGGAACAACTATGGCTACACCTTC. It codes for CSVEGSQGNNYGYTF.

This chain uses TRBV11-2 with TRBJ2-3, with TRBD2 matching over 7 bases. The germline gives CDR1 SGHAT, CDR2 FQNNGV. V lost 3 bases, J lost 4 bases, and 7 bases stayed unmatched. This CDR3 is 15 amino acids long. CDR3 region: CASSFQASGADTQYF. In DNA, the CDR3 is TGTGCCAGCAGCTTCCAGGCTAGCGGCGCAGATACGCAGTATTTT.

This rearrangement joins TRBV7-2 to TRBJ2-1, with D maybe TRBD2 (6 bases). Germline V gene sequence: CDR1 SGHTA, CDR2 FQGNSA. The V end was cut by 2 bases, the J end by 0 bases, with 11 bases between. The CDR3 consists of 16 residues. This CDR3 is CASSLSGRRSYNEQFF. For the CDR3, the DNA is TGTGCCAGCAGCTTAAGCGGGCGCCGCTCCTACAATGAGCAGTTCTTC.